Presented here are 17 T cell receptor beta chains from one specimen sequenced in a study of chemoradiotherapy in HPV16-positive cancers. Profiling relied on immunoSEQ multiplex PCR, and the TCRdb table lists in-frame clones only, not all of them. The table lists around 13,000 clones, approximately 75% of them singletons. The specimen was taken from a patient who underwent chemoradiotherapy. These receptors all stem from a human donor with HPV-associated anogenital cancer.

This clone was counted between two and nine times. The J gene is TRBJ2-5, the V gene TRBV7-6, with 9 bases aligning to TRBD1. The V segment lost 4 bases and the J segment 1 base; nucleotides outside the gene matches: 7. Germline CDR1 is SGHVS and CDR2 is FNYEAQ. The CDR3 runs 16 residues. The CDR3 loop reads CASSSRQGEIQETQYF. The CDR3 DNA is TGTGCCAGCAGCTCGCGACAGGGGGAAATCCAAGAGACCCAGTACTTC.

V gene TRBV7-8 combines with J gene TRBJ2-2, with 8 positions matching TRBD1. J lost 6 bases, V lost 5 bases, and 5 bases had no gene match. This CDR3 is built from 14 residues. The V gene's germline CDR1 is SGHVS and CDR2 FQNEAQ. CDR3 nucleotide sequence: TGTGCCAGCAGCCCCGGACAGGGTGCCGGGGAGCTGTTTTTT. Its protein is CASSPGQGAGELFF.

The rearrangement uses TRBV2 and TRBJ2-3; D may be TRBD2 (6 bases). V shed 6 bases and J shed 0 bases, with 19 bases lying between them. Germline V lookup: CDR1 SNHLY, CDR2 FYNNEI. CDR3 length: 17 residues. The CDR3 reads CASSPNLGRGSTDTQYF. CDR3 nucleotide sequence: TGTGCCAGCAGCCCAAACTTGGGGCGGGGAAGCACAGATACGCAGTATTTT.

This chain uses TRBV6-5 with TRBJ1-6; unclear D gene. The CDR3 extends over 15 amino acids. V gave up 6 bases and J gave up 4 bases, with 13 bases separating them. Germline V gene sequence: CDR1 MNHEY, CDR2 SVGAGI. This CDR3 reads CASRKSDGYNSPLHF. CDR3 bases: TGTGCCAGCAGGAAATCGGACGGATATAATTCACCCCTCCACTTT.

This clone was recorded once. The chain has TRBV7-2 and TRBJ2-7, with D possibly being TRBD1 (5 bases). The germline V gene encodes CDR1 SGHTA and CDR2 FQGNSA. The CDR3 consists of 15 residues. Trimming took 5 bases from V and 6 from J, leaving 20 bases between them. This CDR3 reads CASSQLILGVGEQYF. In nucleotides, the CDR3 is TGTGCCAGCAGCCAACTAATTCTAGGGGTCGGCGAGCAGTACTTC.

This clone was seen more than once but under ten times. DNA for the CDR3: TGTGCTAGTGGAGTGGGGTCGTTATATAATTCACCCCTCCACTTT. Protein: CASGVGSLYNSPLHF. The chain carries TRBV12-5 and TRBJ1-6; D gene ambiguous. The CDR3 has 15 residues. Germline lookup yields CDR1 LGHNT and CDR2 FRNRAP. V was shortened by 6 bases and J by 4 bases, with 13 bases between the two germline ends. The full variable domain, with the rest looked up from reference TRBV12-5 and TRBJ1-6, is DARVTQTPRHKVTEMGQEVTMRCQPILGHNTVFWYRQTMMQGLELLAYFRNRAPLDDSGMPKDRFSAEMPDATLATLKIQPSEPRDSAVYFCASGVGSLYNSPLHFGNGTRLTVT.

J is TRBJ2-3 and V is TRBV6-4; tentative D call: TRBD1 (6 bases). The germline V gene encodes CDR1 MRHNA and CDR2 SNTAGT. This CDR3 region has 15 residues. The V and J ends lost 0 bases and 4 bases respectively, with 11 bases between them. CDR3 sequence (DNA): TGTGCCAGCAGTGACTCTCATTCAGGGGCAGATACGCAGTATTTT. It codes for CASSDSHSGADTQYF.

The chain links TRBV9 to TRBJ2-1; D may match TRBD1 or TRBD2 (5 bases each). Trimming removed 3 bases from V and 5 bases from J, with 15 bases in between. Germline V gene sequence: CDR1 SGDLS, CDR2 YYNGEE. The CDR3 is 15 amino acids. The CDR3 loop is CASSAEGLVNNEQFF. CDR3 nucleotides: TGTGCCAGCAGCGCAGAGGGGCTAGTAAACAATGAGCAGTTCTTC.

The chain joins TRBV30 to TRBJ2-5; tentatively, D is TRBD1 (5 bases). CDR1 and CDR2 (germline): GTSNPN, SVGIG (reference sequence). V lost 3 bases and J 4 bases, leaving 6 bases between the germline ends. CDR3 length: 11 amino acids. As DNA, the CDR3 is TGTGCCTGGAGGGGGCCAGAGACCCAGTACTTC. Translating it yields CAWRGPETQYF.

The V gene is TRBV10-2, the J gene TRBJ1-2; D is ambiguous. Per the germline V gene, CDR1 is WSHSY and CDR2 is SAAADI. V was cut by 0 bases and J by 3 bases, with 5 bases left in between. The length of the CDR3 is 13 residues. As DNA, the CDR3 is TGCGCCAGCAGTGAGTCGAGAGACTATGGCTACACCTTC. Amino acid sequence: CASSESRDYGYTF.

This clone was found once. The chain is built from TRBV5-6 and TRBJ2-5; D gene unclear. Germline V CDR1 and CDR2: SGHDT, YYEEEE. The CDR3 is 13 amino acids. Trimming took off 6 bases at V and 2 bases at J, with 11 bases between the two ends. The CDR3 region is CASKILDQETQYF. The CDR3 coding sequence is TGTGCCAGCAAGATTCTAGATCAAGAGACCCAGTACTTC.

V and J are TRBV2 and TRBJ2-3; 7 bases line up with TRBD1. The CDR3 runs to 14 residues. Germline CDR1 reads SNHLY; CDR2 reads FYNNEI. V lost 5 bases to trimming and J lost 0 bases; unmatched junction nucleotides: 2. The DNA for the CDR3 is TGTGCCAGCAGTTGGGACAGTAGCACAGATACGCAGTATTTT. Translation gives CASSWDSSTDTQYF.

The chain carries TRBV6-5 and TRBJ2-5; 13 bases map to TRBD2. The CDR3 is made up of 16 amino acids. Germline V CDR1 and CDR2: MNHEY, SVGAGI. With 4 bases clipped from V and 4 bases from J, the junction kept 6 bases outside the gene matches. The CDR3 region is CASSWRTSGGGETQYF. CDR3 bases: TGTGCCAGCAGTTGGCGGACTAGCGGGGGTGGAGAGACCCAGTACTTC.

The rearrangement uses TRBV19 and TRBJ1-3; possible D gene TRBD1, 5 bases. This CDR3 has 16 residues. The germline V gene has CDR1 LNHDA and CDR2 SQIVND (reference sequence). The V end lost 5 bases, the J end lost 4 bases, and 18 bases lay between the germline ends. The CDR3 region is CASSPVIGAKGNTIYF. Here the CDR3 DNA reads TGTGCCAGTAGTCCCGTAATAGGGGCGAAAGGAAACACCATATATTTT.

The chain joins TRBV2 to TRBJ1-1; possibly TRBD1 for D (6 bases). The CDR3 length is 13 residues. The germline V gene has CDR1 SNHLY and CDR2 FYNNEI. Trimming took 2 bases from V and 4 from J, leaving 8 bases between them. The CDR3 sequence is CASSERRGTEAFF. The CDR3 DNA reads TGTGCCAGCAGTGAACGCAGGGGCACTGAAGCTTTCTTT.

V gene TRBV4-3 combines with J gene TRBJ2-6; tentatively, D is TRBD2 (6 bases). V was cut by 1 base and J by 3 bases, with 13 bases left in between. Germline CDR1 reads LGHNA; CDR2 reads YSLEER. CDR3 length: 17 amino acids. CDR3 bases: TGCGCCAGCAGCCAAGGGGAACGGGGGAGTGGGGCCAACGTCCTGACTTTC. Residues: CASSQGERGSGANVLTF.

This rearrangement joins TRBV30 to TRBJ2-3; D is ambiguous. The CDR3 has 11 amino acids. Germline V CDR1 and CDR2: GTSNPN, SVGIG (reference sequence). Trimming cost V 5 bases and J 3 bases, with 6 bases left between them. Written as DNA, the CDR3 is TGTGCCTGGGGCGAAACAGATACGCAGTATTTT. Translated: CAWGETDTQYF.